This T cell receptor (beta chain) emerged from a study of tumor and adjacent non-tumor tissue in lung cancer. Study details: Around 4 million productive TCRbeta reads were obtained per sample on average.

RNA was extracted from bulk tissue without any cell sorting. Chemotherapy-naive patients with new lung cancer underwent thoracic surgery in China, August–November 2014. V lost 4 bases to trimming and J lost 7 bases; unmatched junction nucleotides: 12. Germline CDR1 reads DFQATT; CDR2 reads SNEGSKA (reference sequence). The CDR3 is 14 residues long. A modified ARM-PCR protocol with three rounds of nested PCR amplified TCRbeta. TCRdb ran MiXCR on the multiplex PCR reads and lists one entry per CDR3 protein. This repertoire shows 90,000 to 110,000 distinct CDR3 sequences, 75% found once; its top ten account for approximately 35%. Study results and caveats: Tumor tissue had significantly higher TCR diversity than normal lung. Normal lung showed higher cumulative top 100 clone frequency than tumor.

This clonotype was picked up a small number of times. Antigen unknown. The chain combines TRBV20-1 with TRBJ2-7; TRBD1 matches 8 bases. The sequenced sample consisted of lung tumor tissue. This sequence originates from a woman aged 60-75 years with non-small cell lung cancer. This CDR3 reads CSAILAGGPGEQYF. In nucleotides, the CDR3 is TGCAGTGCTATACTAGCAGGGGGCCCTGGTGAGCAGTACTTC.